These 4 T cell receptor beta chains came from one sample sequenced in a study of CD8 T cells in ankylosing spondylitis. Study observations and caveats: Blood of patients with ankylosing spondylitis appeared to be characterized by a TCR beta motif of several highly homologous variants.

Via MiXCR, TCRdb re-called the 5' RACE reads, giving one row per CDR3 protein. The sample records 700,000 or so distinct CDR3 sequences, 15% to 20% being singletons. Their target antigens are unknown. Input material: blood, either unsorted or a sorted T cell fraction (not recorded which). These receptors were collected from a male donor with ankylosing spondylitis.

The CDR3 DNA reads TGCGCCAGCAGCTTGGCAGGGGGCACCCTCTACGAGCAGTACTTC. It encodes CASSLAGGTLYEQYF. The chain joins TRBV5-1 to TRBJ2-7; TRBD1 matches at 8 bases. CDR1 and CDR2 from the germline V gene are SGHRS and YFSETQ. The V and J ends lost 0 bases and 3 bases, in that order; junction bases with no gene match: 5. This CDR3 has 15 amino acids.

The chain combines TRBV12-3 or TRBV12-4 with TRBJ2-5; TRBD2 matches 9 bases. The CDR3 has 16 amino acids. V lost 3 bases and J lost 3; bases outside the gene matches: 8. The CDR3 DNA follows: TGTGCCAGCAGTTTTCTCCTAGCGGGAAGGAAAGAGACCCAGTACTTC. As protein: CASSFLLAGRKETQYF.

The rearrangement joins TRBV28 to TRBJ1-5, with 9 bases matching TRBD1. The CDR3 has 15 amino acids. Germline CDR1 is MDHEN and CDR2 is SYDVKM. V lost 4 bases and J lost 6; bases outside the gene matches: 7. The chain's CDR3 is CASSSPGQGVQPQHF. In DNA, the CDR3 is TGTGCCAGCAGTTCGCCGGGACAGGGAGTTCAGCCCCAGCATTTT.

This clonotype has a handful of counts. The chain uses TRBV7-2 and TRBJ2-7, with D possibly TRBD2 on 6 matching bases. Germline V gene lookup returns CDR1 SGHTA and CDR2 FQGNSA. The CDR3 is made up of 14 amino acids. V lost 1 base to trimming and J lost 3 bases, with 10 bases between them. In DNA form, the CDR3 reads TGTGCCAGCAGCTTAGAGGGACTGTTCTACGAGCAGTACTTC. As protein: CASSLEGLFYEQYF.